The source of this TCR beta chain is a study of T cell repertoires in cytomegalovirus infection (dated 2019 in TCRdb). Looking at the study overall: Alongside well-studied HLA-B-restricted epitopes, the peptide stimulations were aimed at recently identified HLA-C-restricted CMV epitopes, whose presentation resists viral immunomodulation. Donor HLA type was relevant to the analysis, as public TCR beta signatures indicated carriage of CMV infection together with the matching HLA type. Broad study findings and their caveats: In both this cohort and an independent cohort of a few hundred donors, the cumulative frequency of public TCR beta family members distinguished carriers of CMV infection plus the relevant HLA type. The ex vivo response was dominated by HLA-C-restricted CMV-specific TCR beta clonotypes, which also provided the single most frequent clonotype in two of eight donors.

Sequencer: Illumina HiSeq 1500. Starting from the raw public reads, TCRdb applied fastp trimming at Q25, assembled clones with MiXCR and retained in-frame beta chains. Each entry is one CDR3 protein sequence, shown with its most common DNA and genes. For this sample there are over 250,000 distinct CDR3 sequences; about 20% appear just once. In total, the top ten clones hold about 21% of the sample. Interpreted using the paper, the treatment or condition label stands for: in vitro stimulation with specific CMV peptide epitopes to enrich CMV-specific T cells. This clonotype has more than one count but fewer than ten. Its antigen remains undetermined. Per-nucleotide qualities are absent, and no much larger clonotype sits a single base away. Counted from cysteine to phenylalanine, this CDR3 has 13 amino acids. Just CDR3 DNA is preserved here, 39 bases in frame from base 1. Cut back by 3 bases and 8 bases, the V and J ends lie 13 bases apart. The germline V gene (reference sequence) gives CDR1 as SEHNR and CDR2 as FQNEAQ.

This specimen consisted of cultured PBMCs, obtained from culture after CMV antigen stimulation. The source of this sequence is a human donor in good health (CMV status not recorded). Some clones in this sample may be carry-over from other donors' samples. The rearranged segments are TRBV7-9 and TRBJ1-2, with an unclear D gene assignment. The DNA reads TGTGCCAGCAGCTTGCACAGACGCTCGGGCTACACCTTC. Its protein reads: CASSLHRRSGYTF. The full variable domain, with segments outside the CDR3 supplied by the reference TRBV7-9 and TRBJ1-2 proteins, appears as DTGVSQNPRHKITKRGQNVTFRCDPISEHNRLYWYRQTLGQGPEFLTYFQNEAQLEKSRLLSDRFSAERPKGSFSTLEIQRTEQGDSAMYLCASSLHRRSGYTFGSGTRLTVV.